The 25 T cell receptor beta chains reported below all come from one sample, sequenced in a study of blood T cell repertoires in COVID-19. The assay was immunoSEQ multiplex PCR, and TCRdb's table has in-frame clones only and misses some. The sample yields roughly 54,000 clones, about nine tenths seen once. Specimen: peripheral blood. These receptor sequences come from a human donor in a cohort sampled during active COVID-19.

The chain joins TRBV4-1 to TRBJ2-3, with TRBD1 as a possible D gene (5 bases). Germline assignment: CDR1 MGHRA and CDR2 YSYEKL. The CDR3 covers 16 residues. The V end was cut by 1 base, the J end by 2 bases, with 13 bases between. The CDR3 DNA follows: TGCGCCAGCAGCCAAGGATTGGGGCGTTCCACAGATACGCAGTATTTT. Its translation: CASSQGLGRSTDTQYF.

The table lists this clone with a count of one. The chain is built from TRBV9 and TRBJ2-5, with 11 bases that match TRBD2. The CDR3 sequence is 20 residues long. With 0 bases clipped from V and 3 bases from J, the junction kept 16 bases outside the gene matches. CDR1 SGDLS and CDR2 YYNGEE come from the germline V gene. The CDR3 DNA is TGTGCCAGCAGCGTAGCAGTTGATAGCGGGAGGGGAGGGCCCAAAGAGACCCAGTACTTC. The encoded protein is CASSVAVDSGRGGPKETQYF.

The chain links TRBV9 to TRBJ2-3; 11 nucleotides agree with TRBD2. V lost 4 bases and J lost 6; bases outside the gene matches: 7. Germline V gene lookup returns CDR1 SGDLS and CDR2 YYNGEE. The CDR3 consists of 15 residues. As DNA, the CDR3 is TGTGCCAGCAGCAGTTCCGGGACTAGCGGTGATACGCAGTATTTT. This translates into CASSSSGTSGDTQYF.

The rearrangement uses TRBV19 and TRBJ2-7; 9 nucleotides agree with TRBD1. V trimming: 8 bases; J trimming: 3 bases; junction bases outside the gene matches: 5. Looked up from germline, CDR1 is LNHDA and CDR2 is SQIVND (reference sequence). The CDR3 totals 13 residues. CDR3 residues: CASGEDRGYEQYF. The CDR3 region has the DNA TGTGCCAGTGGGGAGGACAGGGGCTACGAGCAGTACTTC.

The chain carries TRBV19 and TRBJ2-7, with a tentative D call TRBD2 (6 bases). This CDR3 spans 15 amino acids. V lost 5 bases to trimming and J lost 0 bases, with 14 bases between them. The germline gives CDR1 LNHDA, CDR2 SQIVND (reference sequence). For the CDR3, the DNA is TGTGCCAGTAGTCCCTTTAGCGGAAACTCCTACGAGCAGTACTTC. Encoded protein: CASSPFSGNSYEQYF.

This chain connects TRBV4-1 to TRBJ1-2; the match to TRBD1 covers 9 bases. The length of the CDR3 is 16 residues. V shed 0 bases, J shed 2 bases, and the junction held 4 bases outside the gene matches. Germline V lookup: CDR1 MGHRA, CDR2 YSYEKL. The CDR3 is CASSQDGQGRNYGYTF. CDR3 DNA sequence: TGCGCCAGCAGCCAAGATGGACAGGGGCGAAACTATGGCTACACCTTC.

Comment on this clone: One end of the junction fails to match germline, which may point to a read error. The CDR3 loop is CASSEGLSSGANVLTF. The CDR3 DNA sequence: TGTGCCAGCAGCGAAGGACTGAGCTCTGGGGCCAACGTCCTGACTTTC. V gene TRBV2 combines with J gene TRBJ2-6, with a possible D match to TRBD2 (5 bases). Germline V lookup: CDR1 SNHLY, CDR2 FYNNEI. This CDR3 is built from 16 residues. Using reference TRBV2 and TRBJ2-6 for the parts outside the CDR3, the full variable domain is EPEVTQTPSHQVTQMGQEVILRCVPISNHLYFYWYRQILGQKVEFLVSFYNNEISEKSEIFDDQFSVERPDGSNFTLKIRSTKLEDSAMYFCASSEGLSSGANVLTFGAGSRLTVL.

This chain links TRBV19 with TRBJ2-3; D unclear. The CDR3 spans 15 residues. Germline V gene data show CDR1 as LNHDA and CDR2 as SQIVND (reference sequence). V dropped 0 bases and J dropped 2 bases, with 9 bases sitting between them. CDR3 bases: TGTGCCAGTAGTATAGATACAGCTATCACAGATACGCAGTATTTT. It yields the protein CASSIDTAITDTQYF.

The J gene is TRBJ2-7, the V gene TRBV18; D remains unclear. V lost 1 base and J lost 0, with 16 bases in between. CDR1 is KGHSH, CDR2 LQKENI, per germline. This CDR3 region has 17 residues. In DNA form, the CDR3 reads TGTGCCAGCTCACCACGCCAGTCCGAGACTCACTCCTACGAGCAGTACTTC. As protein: CASSPRQSETHSYEQYF.

The CDR3 loop is CASRYTNQPQHF. The CDR3 coding sequence is TGTGCCAGCAGGTACACTAATCAGCCCCAGCATTTT. V gene TRBV6-2 or TRBV6-3 combines with J gene TRBJ1-5; D ambiguous. Trimming pared 6 bases from V and 4 bases from J, leaving 7 bases between. Germline V gives CDR1 MNHEY, CDR2 SVGEGT. This CDR3 is built from 12 residues.

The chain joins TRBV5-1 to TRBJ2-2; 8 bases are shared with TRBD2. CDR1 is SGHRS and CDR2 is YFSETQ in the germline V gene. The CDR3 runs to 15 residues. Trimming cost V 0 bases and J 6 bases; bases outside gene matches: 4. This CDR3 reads CASSLEAGVAGELFF. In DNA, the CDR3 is TGCGCCAGCAGCTTGGAAGCGGGAGTCGCCGGGGAGCTGTTTTTT.

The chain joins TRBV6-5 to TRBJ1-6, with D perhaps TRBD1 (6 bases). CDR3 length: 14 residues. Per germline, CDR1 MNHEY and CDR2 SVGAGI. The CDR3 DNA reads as TGTGTCGCAGGGGTTAGCTCCTATAATTCACCCCTCCACTTT. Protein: CVAGVSSYNSPLHF.

CDR3 region: CASRPTGSSDTQYF. The CDR3 DNA reads TGTGCCAGCAGGCCAACAGGGAGCTCCGATACGCAGTATTTT. J is TRBJ2-3 and V is TRBV6-5; TRBD1 is a possible D gene (6 bases). Germline V gives CDR1 MNHEY, CDR2 SVGAGI. The CDR3 covers 14 residues. The V end was cut by 6 bases, the J end by 6 bases, with 16 bases between.

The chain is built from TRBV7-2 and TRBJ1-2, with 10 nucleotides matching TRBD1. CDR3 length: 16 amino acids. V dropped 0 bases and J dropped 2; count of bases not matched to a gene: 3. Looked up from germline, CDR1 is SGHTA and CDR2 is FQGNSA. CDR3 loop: CASSLAATGGNYGYTF. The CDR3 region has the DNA TGTGCCAGCAGCTTAGCGGCGACAGGGGGCAACTATGGCTACACCTTC.

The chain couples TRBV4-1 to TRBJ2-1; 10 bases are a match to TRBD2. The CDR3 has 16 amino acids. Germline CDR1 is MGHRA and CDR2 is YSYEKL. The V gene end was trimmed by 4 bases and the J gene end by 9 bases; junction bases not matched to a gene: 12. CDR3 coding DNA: TGCGCCAGCAGCCCCGAGGCTAGCGGGGGTTCCTCTGAGCAGTTCTTC. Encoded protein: CASSPEASGGSSEQFF.

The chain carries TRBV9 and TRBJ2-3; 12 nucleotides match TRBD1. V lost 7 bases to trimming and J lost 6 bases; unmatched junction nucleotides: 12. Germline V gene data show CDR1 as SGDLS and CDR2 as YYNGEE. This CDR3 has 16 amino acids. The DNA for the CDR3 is TGTGCCAGCGCTCCGGGACAGGGGGCCTCCTGGGATACGCAGTATTTT. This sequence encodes CASAPGQGASWDTQYF.

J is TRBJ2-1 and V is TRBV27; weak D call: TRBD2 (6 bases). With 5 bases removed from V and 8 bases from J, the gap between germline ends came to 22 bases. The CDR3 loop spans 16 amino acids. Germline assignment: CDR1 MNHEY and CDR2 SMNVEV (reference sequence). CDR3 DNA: TGTGCCAGCAGTCCCCCCTCGGGCCGGGGACTCCATGAGCAGTTCTTC. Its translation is CASSPPSGRGLHEQFF.

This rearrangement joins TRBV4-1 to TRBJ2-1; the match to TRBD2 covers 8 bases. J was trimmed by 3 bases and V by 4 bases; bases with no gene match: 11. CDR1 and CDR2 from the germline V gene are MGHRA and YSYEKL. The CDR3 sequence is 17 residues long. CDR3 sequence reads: CASSLIAGLGFYNEQFF. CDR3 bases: TGCGCCAGCAGCCTCATAGCGGGGCTGGGCTTCTACAATGAGCAGTTCTTC.

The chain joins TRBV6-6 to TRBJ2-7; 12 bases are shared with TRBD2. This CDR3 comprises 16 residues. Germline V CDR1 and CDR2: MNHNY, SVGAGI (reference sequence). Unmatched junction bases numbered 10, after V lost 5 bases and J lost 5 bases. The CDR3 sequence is CASSQTRLAGVDEQYF. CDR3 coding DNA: TGTGCCAGCAGTCAAACCCGACTAGCGGGAGTGGACGAGCAGTACTTC.

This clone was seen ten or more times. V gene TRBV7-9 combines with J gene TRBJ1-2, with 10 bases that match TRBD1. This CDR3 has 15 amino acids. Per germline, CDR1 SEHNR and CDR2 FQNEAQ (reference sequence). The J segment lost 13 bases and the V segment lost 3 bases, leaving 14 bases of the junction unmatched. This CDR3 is CASSFPGTGELWPTF. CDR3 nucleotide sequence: TGTGCCAGCAGCTTCCCCGGGACAGGGGAACTATGGCCCACCTTC. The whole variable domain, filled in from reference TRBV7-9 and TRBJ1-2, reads DTGVSQNPRHKITKRGQNVTFRCDPISEHNRLYWYRQTLGQGPEFLTYFQNEAQLEKSRLLSDRFSAERPKGSFSTLEIQRTEQGDSAMYLCASSFPGTGELWPTFGSGTRLTVV.

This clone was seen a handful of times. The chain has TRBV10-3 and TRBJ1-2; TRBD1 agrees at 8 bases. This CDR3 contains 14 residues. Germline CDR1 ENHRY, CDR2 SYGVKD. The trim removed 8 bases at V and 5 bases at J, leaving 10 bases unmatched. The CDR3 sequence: CAIRQDRAGYGYTF. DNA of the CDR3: TGTGCCATCCGCCAGGACAGGGCGGGGTATGGCTACACCTTC.

CDR3 DNA: TGTGCCAGTTCCCGGGAAGAGGCCTACGAGCAGTACTTC. Translated: CASSREEAYEQYF. The V call is TRBV19, the J call TRBJ2-7, with D perhaps TRBD2 (5 bases). Deletions cut 8 bases from V and 2 bases from J, with 13 bases between. Per germline, CDR1 LNHDA and CDR2 SQIVND (reference sequence). This CDR3 contains 13 residues.

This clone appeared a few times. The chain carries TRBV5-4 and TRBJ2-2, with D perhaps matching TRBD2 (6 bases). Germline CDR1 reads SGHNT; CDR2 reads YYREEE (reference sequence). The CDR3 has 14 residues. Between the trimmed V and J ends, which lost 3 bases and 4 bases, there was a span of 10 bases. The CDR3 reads CASSSPGVTGELFF. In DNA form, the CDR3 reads TGTGCCAGCAGCTCTCCGGGAGTCACCGGGGAGCTGTTTTTT.

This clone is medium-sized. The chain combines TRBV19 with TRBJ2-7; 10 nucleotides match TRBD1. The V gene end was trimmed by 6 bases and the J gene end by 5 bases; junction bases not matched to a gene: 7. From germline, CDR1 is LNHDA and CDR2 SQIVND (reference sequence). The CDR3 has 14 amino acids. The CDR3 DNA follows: TGTGCCAGTAGCCCCCGACAGGGGGCCCACGAGCAGTACTTC. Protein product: CASSPRQGAHEQYF.

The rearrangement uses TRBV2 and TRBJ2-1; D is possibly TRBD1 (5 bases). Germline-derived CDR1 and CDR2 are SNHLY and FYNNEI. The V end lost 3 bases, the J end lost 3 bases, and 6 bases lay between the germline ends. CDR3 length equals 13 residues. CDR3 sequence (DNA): TGTGCCAGCAGTGAGGGGCGCTACAATGAGCAGTTCTTC. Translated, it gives CASSEGRYNEQFF.